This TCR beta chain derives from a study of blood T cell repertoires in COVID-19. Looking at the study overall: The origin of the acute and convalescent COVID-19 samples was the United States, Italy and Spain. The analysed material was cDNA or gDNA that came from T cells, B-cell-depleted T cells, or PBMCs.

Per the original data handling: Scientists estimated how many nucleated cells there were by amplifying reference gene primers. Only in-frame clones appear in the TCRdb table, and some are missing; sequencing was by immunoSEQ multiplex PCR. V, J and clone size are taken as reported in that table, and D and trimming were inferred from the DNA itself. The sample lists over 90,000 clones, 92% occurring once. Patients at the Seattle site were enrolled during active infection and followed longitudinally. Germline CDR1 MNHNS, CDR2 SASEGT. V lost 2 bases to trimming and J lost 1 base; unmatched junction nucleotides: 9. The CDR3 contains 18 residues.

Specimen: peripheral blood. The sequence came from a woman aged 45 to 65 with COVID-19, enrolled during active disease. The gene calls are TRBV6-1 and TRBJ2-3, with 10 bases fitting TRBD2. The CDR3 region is CASSERSGGAGGTDTQYF. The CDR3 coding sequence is TGTGCCAGCAGTGAAAGGAGCGGGGGGGCAGGAGGCACAGATACGCAGTATTTT.